This TCR beta chain was sequenced during a study of cytomegalovirus exposure and HLA in healthy donors. The overall study: Early release data held tens of millions of unique TCRs from HLA-typed donors. Study-level results: Prior analysis indicated that the majority of TCR beta V segments exhibited productivity approximately 90% or approximately 30% of the time. A missense variant in DCLRE1C was later tied to TCR beta V- and J-gene trimming.

Trimming removed 4 bases from V and 6 bases from J; junction bases left unmatched: 6. The CDR3 covers 14 residues. Germline lookup yields CDR1 SGHVS and CDR2 FQNEAQ. 60 Vbeta and 13 Jbeta primers were used in PCR. Some clones are missing from TCRdb's copy, which holds only in-frame ones; the method was immunoSEQ multiplex PCR. The table lists fewer than 85,000 clones, around three quarters of them singletons. This clone was seen only a few times. Antigen: not known. This sequence joins TRBV7-8 and TRBJ2-3; 8 positions match TRBD2. The receptor was derived from a male donor in good health and CMV-seropositive. Sequenced sample: PBMCs. The CDR3 here is CASSWTSPGDTQYF. CDR3 coding DNA: TGTGCCAGCAGCTGGACTAGCCCGGGGGATACGCAGTATTTT.